The following is a TCR beta chain sequence with its context. The study ran its PCR with 60 Vbeta and 13 Jbeta primers. The protocol was immunoSEQ multiplex PCR, while the TCRdb copy is restricted to in-frame clones and leaves out a portion. Of approximately 200,000 clones in the sample, roughly 78% were seen once. Germline CDR1 reads MGHRA; CDR2 reads YSYEKL. With 5 bases removed from V and 2 bases from J, the gap between germline ends came to 18 bases. This CDR3 spans 17 amino acids. This record comes from a study of cytomegalovirus exposure and HLA in healthy donors. In the study overall: Genetic ancestry analysis placed about 80% of the 398 donors that were genotyped in the Caucasian-associated cluster.

The sequencing input was PBMCs. The V gene is TRBV4-1, the J gene TRBJ2-2; D not resolved. The receptor was isolated from a woman under 40 in good health and CMV-seropositive. The CDR3 nucleotides are TGCGCCAGCAGCGCTATTAGTATAGGAGATAACACCGGGGAGCTGTTTTTT. Translated, it gives CASSAISIGDNTGELFF.